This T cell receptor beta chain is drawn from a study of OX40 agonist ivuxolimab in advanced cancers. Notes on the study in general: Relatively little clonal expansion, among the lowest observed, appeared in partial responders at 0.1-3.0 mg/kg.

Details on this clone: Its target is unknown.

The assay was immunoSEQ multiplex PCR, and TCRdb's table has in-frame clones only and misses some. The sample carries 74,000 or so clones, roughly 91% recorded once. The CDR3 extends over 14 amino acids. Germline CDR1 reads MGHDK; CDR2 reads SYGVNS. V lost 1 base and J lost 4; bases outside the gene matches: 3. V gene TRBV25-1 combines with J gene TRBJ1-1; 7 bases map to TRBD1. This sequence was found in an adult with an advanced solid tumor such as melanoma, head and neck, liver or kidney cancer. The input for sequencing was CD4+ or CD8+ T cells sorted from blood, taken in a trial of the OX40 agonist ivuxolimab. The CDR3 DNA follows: TGTGCCAGCAGTGAATGGGGACAGAGCACTGAAGCTTTCTTT. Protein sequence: CASSEWGQSTEAFF.